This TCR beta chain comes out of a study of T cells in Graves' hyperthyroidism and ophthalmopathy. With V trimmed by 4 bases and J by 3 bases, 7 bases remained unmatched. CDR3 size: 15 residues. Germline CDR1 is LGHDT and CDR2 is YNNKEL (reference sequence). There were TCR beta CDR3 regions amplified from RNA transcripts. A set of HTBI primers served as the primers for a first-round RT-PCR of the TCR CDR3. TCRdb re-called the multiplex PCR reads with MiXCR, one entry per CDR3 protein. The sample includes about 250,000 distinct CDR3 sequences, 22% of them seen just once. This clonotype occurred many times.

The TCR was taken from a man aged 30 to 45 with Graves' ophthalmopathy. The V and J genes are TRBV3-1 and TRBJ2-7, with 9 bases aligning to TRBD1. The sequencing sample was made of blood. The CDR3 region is CASSPRTGANYEQYF. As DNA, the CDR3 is TGTGCCAGCAGCCCGCGGACAGGGGCGAACTACGAGCAGTACTTC.